This T cell receptor beta chain appears in the sequencing data of a study of radiation and T cells in renal cell carcinoma. This clone was recorded many times. The antigen is undetermined. The time point denotes: blood 2 weeks post-SBRT. Treatment specified: 15 Gy SBRT to primary tumor, nephrectomy 4 weeks later. Radiation-treated patients gave blood at baseline, week 2 and week 4. This renal cell carcinoma was of the clear cell type. Notes on the study in general: From baseline, blood top tumor clonotypes peaked at 2 weeks post-radiation.

The CDR3 spans 16 residues. Assay used: immunoSEQ multiplex PCR; TCRdb lists only in-frame clones, some missing. The repertoire holds some 76,000 clones, with more than 75% as singletons. This sequence joins TRBV21-1 and TRBJ1-5. TRBV21-1 is recorded as a pseudogene. The sequencing here drew on blood, taken from a patient whose treatment included radiotherapy and nephrectomy. This sequence originates from a man aged 60 to 69 with renal cell carcinoma. DNA for the CDR3: TGTGCCAGCAGCAAAGAGGGAGGGGAGTTGGATCAGCCCCAGCATTTT. Protein: CASSKEGGELDQPQHF.